This T cell receptor beta chain was sequenced during a study of OX40 agonist ivuxolimab in advanced cancers. CDR1 DFQATT and CDR2 SNEGSKA come from the germline V gene (reference sequence). CDR3 size: 11 residues. Between the trimmed V and J ends, which lost 6 bases and 6 bases, there was a span of 9 bases. TCRdb keeps only in-frame clones here, not all; method: immunoSEQ multiplex PCR. The data show fewer than 80,000 clones, around 85% seen once. Sequenced material: CD4+ or CD8+ T cells sorted from blood, taken in a trial of the OX40 agonist ivuxolimab. The source is an adult with an advanced solid tumor such as melanoma, head and neck, liver or kidney cancer. V and J are TRBV20-1 and TRBJ2-1, with D perhaps matching TRBD1 or TRBD2 (5 bases each). As DNA, the CDR3 is TGCAGTGCCTGGGACCTCAATGAGCAGTTCTTC. This sequence encodes CSAWDLNEQFF.